Below are 11 T cell receptor beta chains sequenced from a single sample in a study of radiation and T cells in renal cell carcinoma. Time point in this sample: blood 2 weeks post-SBRT. The treatment denotes: 15 Gy SBRT to primary tumor, nephrectomy 4 weeks later. Repertoires were generated with immunoSEQ multiplex PCR, while TCRdb's copy carries only in-frame clones and drops some. Counted here are some 150,000 clones, roughly 86% occurring once; the ten biggest clones make up roughly 13%. Material: blood, obtained from a patient whose treatment included radiotherapy and nephrectomy. The receptor set was obtained from a woman between 50 and 59 years old with renal cell carcinoma.

The V call is TRBV6-5, the J call TRBJ2-7, with a tentative D call TRBD1 (6 bases). The V and J ends lost 2 bases and 3 bases respectively, with 11 bases between them. The CDR3 is made up of 14 amino acids. Germline V gives CDR1 MNHEY, CDR2 SVGAGI. The CDR3: CASSYNPTGYEQYF. The CDR3 DNA reads as TGTGCCAGCAGTTACAATCCGACAGGCTACGAGCAGTACTTC.

The genes are TRBV7-2 and TRBJ2-2; TRBD1 matches 7 bases. The V and J ends lost 10 bases and 7 bases, in that order; junction bases with no gene match: 15. The CDR3 sequence is 15 residues long. CDR1 is SGHTA, CDR2 FQGNSA, per germline. CDR3 sequence reads: CAIKLYDPGGGELFF. The CDR3 DNA is TGTGCCATCAAGCTATACGACCCAGGGGGCGGGGAGCTGTTTTTT.

V usage is TRBV5-1 and J usage is TRBJ1-5, with D tentatively TRBD1 (6 bases). V lost 0 bases and J lost 2, with 6 bases in between. Germline loops: CDR1 SGHRS, CDR2 YFSETQ. The CDR3 is made up of 14 amino acids. The DNA for the CDR3 is TGCGCCAGCAGCTTGGAGGGGGGCAATCAGCCCCAGCATTTT. Translation gives CASSLEGGNQPQHF.

This chain links TRBV5-1 with TRBJ2-1; the D gene is possibly TRBD1 (5 bases). Germline CDR1 reads SGHRS; CDR2 reads YFSETQ. This CDR3 region has 14 residues. V lost 2 bases to trimming and J lost 1 base, with 7 bases between them. The chain's CDR3 is CASSLDSSYNEQFF. In nucleotides, the CDR3 is TGCGCCAGCAGCTTAGACAGTTCCTACAATGAGCAGTTCTTC. Combining the CDR3 with reference TRBV5-1 and TRBJ2-1 gives the whole variable domain KAGVTQTPRYLIKTRGQQVTLSCSPISGHRSVSWYQQTPGQGLQFLFEYFSETQRNKGNFPGRFSGRQFSNSRSEMNVSTLELGDSALYLCASSLDSSYNEQFFGPGTRLTVL.

For the CDR3, the DNA is TGCGCCAGCAGCTTGGGTACAGTTAATGAAAAACTGTTTTTT. Its translation: CASSLGTVNEKLFF. The rearrangement links TRBV5-1 to TRBJ1-4, with D unclear. V lost 0 bases, J lost 4 bases, and 7 bases lay in between. The CDR3 has 14 amino acids. Germline V lookup: CDR1 SGHRS, CDR2 YFSETQ. The whole variable domain, filled in from reference TRBV5-1 and TRBJ1-4, reads KAGVTQTPRYLIKTRGQQVTLSCSPISGHRSVSWYQQTPGQGLQFLFEYFSETQRNKGNFPGRFSGRQFSNSRSEMNVSTLELGDSALYLCASSLGTVNEKLFFGSGTQLSVL.

In its sample, this clone was seen a few times. The chain carries TRBV30 and TRBJ1-1; tentatively, D is TRBD1 (6 bases). In germline, CDR1 is GTSNPN, CDR2 SVGIG (reference sequence). This CDR3 spans 13 amino acids. Trimming shortened V by 4 bases and J by 7 bases, and 16 bases separated the two germline ends. The CDR3 sequence is CAWMATGAGEAFF. CDR3 bases: TGTGCCTGGATGGCTACGGGGGCGGGTGAAGCTTTCTTT.

This clone was picked up one time. The chain joins TRBV2 to TRBJ1-2, with D uncertain. Trimming took 6 bases from V and 4 from J, leaving 21 bases between them. The germline gives CDR1 SNHLY, CDR2 FYNNEI. This CDR3 has 16 residues. This chain's CDR3 is CASSDLLEGLGYGYTF. CDR3 in DNA: TGTGCCAGCAGCGACCTCTTGGAGGGCTTGGGCTATGGCTACACCTTC.

This clone was counted once. The chain couples TRBV30 to TRBJ2-6, with D possibly being TRBD1 or TRBD2 (6 bases each). Trimming took 5 bases from V and 4 from J, leaving 12 bases between them. The germline V gene has CDR1 GTSNPN and CDR2 SVGIG (reference sequence). The CDR3 runs 14 residues. CDR3 coding DNA: TGTGCCTGGGGACTGGGGGGCGGGGCCAACGTCCTGACTTTC. Amino acid sequence: CAWGLGGGANVLTF.

J is TRBJ2-7 and V is TRBV7-9; weak D call: TRBD2 (5 bases). V was cut by 5 bases and J by 4 bases, with 6 bases left in between. The germline V gene has CDR1 SEHNR and CDR2 FQNEAQ (reference sequence). This CDR3 is 11 amino acids long. CDR3 coding DNA: TGTGCCAGCAGCGAGGGTTACGAGCAGTACTTC. Its translation: CASSEGYEQYF.

This rearrangement joins TRBV2 to TRBJ2-7; D call uncertain. The CDR3 spans 14 residues. Germline V gene sequence: CDR1 SNHLY, CDR2 FYNNEI. V dropped 3 bases and J dropped 1 base, with 10 bases sitting between them. DNA of the CDR3: TGTGCCAGCAGTGACCCTGACAAGTCCTACGAGCAGTACTTC. Translating gives CASSDPDKSYEQYF.

There are a few counts of this clone. This chain uses TRBV10-3 with TRBJ2-5; D is ambiguous. In germline, CDR1 is ENHRY, CDR2 SYGVKD. V gave up 3 bases and J gave up 8 bases, with 13 bases separating them. The CDR3 consists of 13 residues. CDR3 protein: CAISDPLYITQYF. The DNA of the CDR3 is TGTGCCATCAGTGATCCCCTTTACATAACCCAGTACTTC.